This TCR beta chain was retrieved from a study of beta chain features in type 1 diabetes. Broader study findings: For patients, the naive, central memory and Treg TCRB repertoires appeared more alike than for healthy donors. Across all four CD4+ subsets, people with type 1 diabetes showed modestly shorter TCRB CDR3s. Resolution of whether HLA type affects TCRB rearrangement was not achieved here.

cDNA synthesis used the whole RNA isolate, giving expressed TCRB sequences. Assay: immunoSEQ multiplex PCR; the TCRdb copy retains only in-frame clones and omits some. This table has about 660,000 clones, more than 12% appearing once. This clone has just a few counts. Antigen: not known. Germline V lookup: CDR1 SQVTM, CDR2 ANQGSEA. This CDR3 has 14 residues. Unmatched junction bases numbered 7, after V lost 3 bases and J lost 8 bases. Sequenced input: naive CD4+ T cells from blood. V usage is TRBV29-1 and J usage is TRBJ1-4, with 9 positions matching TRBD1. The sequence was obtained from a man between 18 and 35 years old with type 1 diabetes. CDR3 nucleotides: TGCAGCGTTGATGTAGACAGGGGGGGAGAAAAACTGTTTTTT. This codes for CSVDVDRGGEKLFF.